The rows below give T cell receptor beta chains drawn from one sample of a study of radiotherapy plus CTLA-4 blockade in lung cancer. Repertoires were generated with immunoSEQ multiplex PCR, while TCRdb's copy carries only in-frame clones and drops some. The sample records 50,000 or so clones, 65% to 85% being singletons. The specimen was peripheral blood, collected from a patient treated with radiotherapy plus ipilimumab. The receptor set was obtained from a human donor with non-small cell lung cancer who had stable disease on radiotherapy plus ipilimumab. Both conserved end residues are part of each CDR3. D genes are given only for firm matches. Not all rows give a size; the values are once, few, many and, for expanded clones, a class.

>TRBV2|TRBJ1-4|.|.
TGTGCCAGCAGACAGGAGGATGAAAAACTGTTTTTT
CASRQEDEKLFF
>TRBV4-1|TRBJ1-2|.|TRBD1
TGCGCCAGCAGCCAGACTACAGGGGGGGATGGCTACACCTTC
CASSQTTGGDGYTF
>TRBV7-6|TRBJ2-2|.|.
TGTGCCAGCAGCCCAGCAGTGGCCGGGGAGCTGTTTTTT
CASSPAVAGELFF
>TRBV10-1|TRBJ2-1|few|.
TGCGCCAGCAGTGTCGGGGGCAATGAGCAGTTCTTC
CASSVGGNEQFF
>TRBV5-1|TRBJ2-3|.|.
TGCGCCAGCAGCGTAGGGGATAGCACAGATACGCAGTATTTT
CASSVGDSTDTQYF
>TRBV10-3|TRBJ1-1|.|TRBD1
TGTGCCATCAGTCCCGGGACAGGGGAGACGGGTGAAGCTTTCTTT
CAISPGTGETGEAFF
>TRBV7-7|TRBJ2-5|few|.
TGTGCCAGCAGCTTAGTAGGGAAAGAGACCCAGTACTTC
CASSLVGKETQYF
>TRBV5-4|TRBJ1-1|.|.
TGTGCCAGCAGCTTGGCGGGCGGTCTGAACACTGAAGCTTTCTTT
CASSLAGGLNTEAFF
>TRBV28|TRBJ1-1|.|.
TGTGCCAGCATTTACGGGGGGGTTGTCACTGAAGCTTTCTTT
CASIYGGVVTEAFF
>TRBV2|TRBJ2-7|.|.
TGTGCCCGGCGGTTAACTGGGGACGGCTACGAGCAGTACTTC
CARRLTGDGYEQYF
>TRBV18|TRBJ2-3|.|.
TGTGCCAGCTCACTCAATAAGGGTAGGGCAGATACGCAGTATTTT
CASSLNKGRADTQYF
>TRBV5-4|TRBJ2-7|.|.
TGTGCCAGCAGCCTAAACTACGAGCAGTACTTC
CASSLNYEQYF
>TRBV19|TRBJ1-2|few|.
TGTGCCAGTAGCCGATCCGACGGACCCTATGGCTACACCTTC
CASSRSDGPYGYTF
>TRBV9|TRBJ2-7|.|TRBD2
TGTGCCAGCAGCGTAGCAAGTAGCGGGTCCTACGAGCAGTACTTC
CASSVASSGSYEQYF
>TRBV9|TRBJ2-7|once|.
TGTGCCAGCAGCGTAGGCGCGGCCTACGAGCAGTACTTC
CASSVGAAYEQYF
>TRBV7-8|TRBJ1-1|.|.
TGTGCCAGCAGCTTAGCTGACGAGGGCAGGGCATCGGCTTTCTTT
CASSLADEGRASAFF
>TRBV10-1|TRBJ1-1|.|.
TGCGCCAGCAGTGAGAGCCAGAACACTGAAGCTTTCTTT
CASSESQNTEAFF
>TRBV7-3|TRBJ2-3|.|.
TGTGCCAGCAGCTTAACTGGGGGCCCAGATACGCAGTATTTT
CASSLTGGPDTQYF
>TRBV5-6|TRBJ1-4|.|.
TGTGCCAGCAGCTTGGCAGGGGTGGAGGAAAAACTGTTTTTT
CASSLAGVEEKLFF
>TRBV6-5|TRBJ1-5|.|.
TGTGCCAGCAGTTCGACCTATAGCAATCAGCCCCAGCATTTT
CASSSTYSNQPQHF
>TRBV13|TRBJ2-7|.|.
TGTGCCAGCAGCTTCGGCCAGGGTAGGACCTACGAGCAGTACTTC
CASSFGQGRTYEQYF
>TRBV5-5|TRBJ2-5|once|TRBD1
TGTGCCAGCAGCTTAGGGACAGGGAAAGAGACCCAGTACTTC
CASSLGTGKETQYF
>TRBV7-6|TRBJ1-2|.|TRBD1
TGTGCCAGCAGCCCCTGGACAGGGGAAGTTCGGCGTGGCTACACCTTC
CASSPWTGEVRRGYTF
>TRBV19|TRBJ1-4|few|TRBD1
TGTGCCAGTAGTCCGGGACAGGATGTAGGAAAACTGTTTTTT
CASSPGQDVGKLFF